These T cell receptor beta chains were read from a single sample in a study of lymphopenia after photon versus proton radiotherapy. Measured with immunoSEQ multiplex PCR; TCRdb has only the in-frame clones, and not every one. The sample yields roughly 35,000 clones, under 90% seen once. Specimen: peripheral blood, collected from a patient treated with photon-based radiotherapy. These receptors were collected from a man aged 50-59 years with gastric cancer. Each CDR3 is given with its conserved first and last residue.

j_gene	v_gene	CDR3aa
TRBJ2-1	TRBV4-1	CASSQPAGGVYHEQFF
TRBJ1-5	TRBV19	CASSKLRTGNQPQHF
TRBJ1-4	TRBV7-3	CASSLRQGPDEKLFF
TRBJ1-2	TRBV6-5	CASSYGTGPYGYTF
TRBJ1-5	TRBV6-6	CASSYGDGNQPQHF
TRBJ2-6	TRBV27	CASSLGLAGLSGANVLTF
TRBJ1-1	TRBV9	CASSVGGIDRAFF
TRBJ2-1	TRBV6-1	CASSVGRVNEQFF
TRBJ2-2	TRBV6-4	CASSRTSGENTGELFF
TRBJ2-2	TRBV9	CASSGLAGGLGTGELFF
TRBJ2-1	TRBV2	CASPRGDWGNSEQFF
TRBJ2-7	TRBV7-9	CASSSSNYEQYF
TRBJ1-5	TRBV2	CASGGVISSNQPQHF
TRBJ2-4	TRBV5-4	CASSVNEGRAKNIQYF
TRBJ2-3	TRBV27	CATGDRGRGDTQYF
TRBJ1-6	TRBV18	CASSPGSSPLHF
TRBJ1-1	TRBV4-3	CASSQEGELTEAFF
TRBJ2-3	TRBV5-6	CASSSITGRNTDTQYF
TRBJ2-1	TRBV19	CASSGQPYNEQFF
TRBJ2-2	TRBV28	CASRRGSTGELFF
TRBJ2-2	TRBV28	CASSSRTGRALGTGELFF
TRBJ2-7	TRBV6-1	CASSWGGEGNEQYF
TRBJ1-1	TRBV7-3	CASSLTGREAFF
TRBJ1-2	TRBV14	CASSHGGNYGYTF
TRBJ1-1	TRBV5-6	CASSLRGGAVEAFF
TRBJ1-1	TRBV11-2	CASSLGYKNTEAFF
TRBJ2-2	TRBV9	CASSLTSYKDTGELFF
TRBJ1-3	TRBV19	CASLQDPGSGNTIYF
TRBJ2-3	TRBV19	CASSRAGGTDTQYF
TRBJ2-2	TRBV2	CASKFRENTGELFF
TRBJ1-1	TRBV5-1	CASSRGYGNTEAFF
TRBJ2-5	TRBV5-1	CASSTGTGSAVGQETQYF
TRBJ2-7	TRBV6-6	CASSYSALGADEQYF
TRBJ2-1	TRBV7-2	CASSLEEGAIIEQFF
TRBJ1-4	TRBV28	CATGATNEKLFF
TRBJ2-7	TRBV6-5	CASRSGGSPYEQYF
TRBJ1-5	TRBV30	CACGIYGGYNQPQHF
TRBJ2-1	TRBV5-6	CASSLARTGDEQFF
TRBJ1-1	TRBV6-5	CASLSTLLNTEAFF
TRBJ2-2	TRBV6-6	CASSPGQGANTGELFF
TRBJ2-1	TRBV5-1	CASSSTTRGPNEQFF
TRBJ2-1	TRBV27	CASSLIGAASYNEQFF
TRBJ1-1	TRBV4-2	CASSHIGQGDTEAFF
TRBJ2-7	TRBV28	CASSLGTGAGEQYF
TRBJ1-3	TRBV27	CASSQEGAPGNTIYF
TRBJ1-2	TRBV28	CASSDANYGYTF
TRBJ1-2	TRBV18	CASSPPRGQANYGYTF